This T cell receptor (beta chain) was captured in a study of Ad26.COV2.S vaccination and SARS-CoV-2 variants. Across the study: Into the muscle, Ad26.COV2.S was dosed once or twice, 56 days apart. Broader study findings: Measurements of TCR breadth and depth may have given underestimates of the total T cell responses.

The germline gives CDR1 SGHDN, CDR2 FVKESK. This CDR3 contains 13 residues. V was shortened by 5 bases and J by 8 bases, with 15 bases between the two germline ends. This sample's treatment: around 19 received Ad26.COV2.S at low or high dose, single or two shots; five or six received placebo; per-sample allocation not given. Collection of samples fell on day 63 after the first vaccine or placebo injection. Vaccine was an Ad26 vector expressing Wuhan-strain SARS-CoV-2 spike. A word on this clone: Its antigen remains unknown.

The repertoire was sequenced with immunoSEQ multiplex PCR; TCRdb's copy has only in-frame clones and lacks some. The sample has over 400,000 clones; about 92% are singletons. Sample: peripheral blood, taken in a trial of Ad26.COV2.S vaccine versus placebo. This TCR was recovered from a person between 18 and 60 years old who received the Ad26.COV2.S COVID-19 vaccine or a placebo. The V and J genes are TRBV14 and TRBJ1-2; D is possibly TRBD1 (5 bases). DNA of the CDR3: TGTGCCAGCAGCTACGACAGTCTGGGAGGCTACACCTTC. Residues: CASSYDSLGGYTF.